These 26 T cell receptor beta chains were sequenced from one sample in a study of shared clonotypes between healthy human individuals. Sequencing was performed with immunoSEQ multiplex PCR; in TCRdb, only in-frame clones are kept and a portion is missing. The data contain approximately 110,000 clones, about 72% of them seen just once; the ten biggest clones take up roughly a quarter. Sequences were obtained from memory CD8+ T cells sorted from blood. Subset described: CD45RO+ cells pooled with CCR7-negative TemRA cells. The receptors derive from a woman under 40 in good health.

This chain connects TRBV7-8 to TRBJ2-1; 13 bases match TRBD2. The CDR3 runs to 16 residues. CDR1 is SGHVS, CDR2 FQNEAQ, per germline. The junction had 13 bases not matched to a gene; V was cut back by 8 bases and J by 9 bases. In DNA, the CDR3 is TGTGCCAGCTATATTCCGGGGACTAGCGGGATTCGTGAGCAGTTCTTC. Translating gives CASYIPGTSGIREQFF.

This clone came up a few times. This chain uses TRBV9 with TRBJ1-1; D gene uncertain. The CDR3 is 12 residues long. V lost 3 bases and J lost 7, with 10 bases in between. The V gene's germline CDR1 is SGDLS and CDR2 YYNGEE. CDR3 in DNA: TGTGCCAGCAGCGGCGCAGCAAATGAAGCTTTCTTT. Encoded protein: CASSGAANEAFF. Based on the CDR3 plus reference TRBV9 and TRBJ1-1, the full variable domain is DSGVTQTPKHLITATGQRVTLRCSPRSGDLSVYWYQQSLDQGLQFLIQYYNGEERAKGNILERFSAQQFPDLHSELNLSSLELGDSALYFCASSGAANEAFFGQGTRLTVV.

The genes are TRBV7-9 and TRBJ1-1, with D hard to call. The length of the CDR3 is 13 residues. V lost 5 bases, J lost 0 bases, and 7 bases lay in between. Germline CDR1 reads SEHNR; CDR2 reads FQNEAQ (reference sequence). CDR3 nucleotide sequence: TGTGCCAGCAGCCCAGACATGAACACTGAAGCTTTCTTT. Protein sequence: CASSPDMNTEAFF.

With respect to this clone: The junction and the germline gene differ at one end; a read error may be behind it. The chain combines TRBV25-1 with TRBJ2-7; no clear D. CDR3 length: 17 residues. The germline V gene has CDR1 MGHDK and CDR2 SYGVNS. The CDR3 nucleotides are TGTGCCAGCAGTGACCCCAAGGTGGATCGGGCCTCCTCCGAGCAGTACTTC. Translated, it gives CASSDPKVDRASSEQYF.

This clone was detected once. The chain combines TRBV20-1 with TRBJ2-3; D ambiguous. Trimming left V 3 bases short and J 4 bases short, with 5 bases between. The germline CDR1 and CDR2 sequences are DFQATT and SNEGSKA (reference sequence). This CDR3 has 11 residues. The CDR3 here is CSASRPDTQYF. The DNA for the CDR3 is TGCAGTGCTAGCCGACCAGATACGCAGTATTTT.

CDR3 region: CASSTYSSANINEQFF. CDR3 DNA: TGTGCCAGCAGCACCTACTCTAGCGCGAATATTAATGAGCAGTTCTTC. The rearrangement joins TRBV11-2 to TRBJ2-1, with D tentatively TRBD2 (6 bases). V lost 5 bases, J lost 7 bases, and 21 bases lay in between. Germline V gene sequence: CDR1 SGHAT, CDR2 FQNNGV. The CDR3 is 16 residues long.

V and J are TRBV7-6 and TRBJ1-4; the match to TRBD1 covers 10 bases. V shed 5 bases, J shed 7 bases, and the junction held 10 bases outside the gene matches. Germline CDR1 reads SGHVS; CDR2 reads FNYEAQ. The CDR3 runs 16 residues. CDR3 nucleotides: TGTGCCAGCAGCCAAACCTCCGACAGGGGGCTTGAAAAACTGTTTTTT. Encoded protein: CASSQTSDRGLEKLFF. Variable domain in full (rest from reference TRBV7-6 and TRBJ1-4): GAGVSQSPRYKVTKRGQDVALRCDPISGHVSLYWYRQALGQGPEFLTYFNYEAQQDKSGLPNDRFSAERPEGSISTLTIQRTEQRDSAMYRCASSQTSDRGLEKLFFGSGTQLSVL.

DNA for the CDR3: TGTGCCAGTAGTGCGACCCTCTACAATGAGCAGTTCTTC. Its translation: CASSATLYNEQFF. V usage is TRBV19 and J usage is TRBJ2-1; D gene ambiguous. From germline, CDR1 is LNHDA and CDR2 SQIVND (reference sequence). The CDR3 spans 13 residues. Trimming stripped 5 bases from V and 3 bases from J, with 8 bases between. The whole variable domain, filled in from reference TRBV19 and TRBJ2-1, reads DGGITQSPKYLFRKEGQNVTLSCEQNLNHDAMYWYRQDPGQGLRLIYYSQIVNDFQKGDIAEGYSVSREKKESFPLTVTSAQKNPTAFYLCASSATLYNEQFFGPGTRLTVL.

The chain couples TRBV7-8 to TRBJ2-1; D remains unclear. Germline V lookup: CDR1 SGHVS, CDR2 FQNEAQ. Trimming stripped 5 bases from V and 6 bases from J, with 17 bases between. There are 15 residues in the CDR3. CDR3 in amino acids: CASSPRRVLSNEQFF. CDR3 in DNA: TGTGCCAGCAGCCCACGCCGGGTCCTTTCCAATGAGCAGTTCTTC.

The chain carries TRBV5-1 and TRBJ2-3; no clear D gene. The CDR3 covers 15 residues. Deletions cut 4 bases from V and 5 bases from J, with 17 bases between. Germline CDR1 is SGHRS and CDR2 is YFSETQ. The CDR3 DNA is TGCGCCAGCAGCGTCACTGTGTCGTCGGAAGATACGCAGTATTTT. This gives the protein CASSVTVSSEDTQYF.

This clone has a single count. V usage is TRBV7-9 and J usage is TRBJ1-5; D gene ambiguous. Germline V gene sequence: CDR1 SEHNR, CDR2 FQNEAQ (reference sequence). The CDR3 length is 17 residues. The V gene lost 2 bases and the J gene lost 1 base, with 15 bases spanning the gap. This chain's CDR3 is CASSLNPPGRSNQPQHF. In nucleotides, the CDR3 is TGTGCCAGCAGCTTAAATCCCCCAGGCCGAAGCAATCAGCCCCAGCATTTT.

The rearrangement joins TRBV27 to TRBJ2-1; D is unresolved. V lost 1 base, J lost 0 bases, and 7 bases lay in between. The germline gives CDR1 MNHEY, CDR2 SMNVEV (reference sequence). The CDR3 is 15 amino acids. CDR3 nucleotides: TGTGCCAGCAGTTTATTTGCGAGCTCCTACAATGAGCAGTTCTTC. Amino acid sequence: CASSLFASSYNEQFF.

The gene calls are TRBV7-8 and TRBJ2-7, with 10 bases aligning to TRBD2. The CDR3 runs to 15 residues. V lost 3 bases to trimming and J lost 3 bases; unmatched junction nucleotides: 5. CDR1 is SGHVS, CDR2 FQNEAQ, per germline. CDR3 residues: CASSFLAGARYEQYF. The CDR3 DNA is TGTGCCAGCAGCTTTCTAGCGGGAGCTCGCTACGAGCAGTACTTC. Combining the CDR3 with reference TRBV7-8 and TRBJ2-7 gives the whole variable domain GAGVSQSPRYKVAKRGQDVALRCDPISGHVSLFWYQQALGQGPEFLTYFQNEAQLDKSGLPSDRFFAERPEGSVSTLKIQRTQQEDSAVYLCASSFLAGARYEQYFGPGTRLTVT.

This clone was counted a few times. The chain combines TRBV11-2 with TRBJ1-5; D not certain. V shed 1 base and J shed 3 bases, with 10 bases lying between them. CDR3 length: 15 amino acids. Germline CDR1 and CDR2: SGHAT and FQNNGV. In nucleotides, the CDR3 is TGTGCCAGCAGCTTAGCTCACGGGGACAATCAGCCCCAGCATTTT. Its translation is CASSLAHGDNQPQHF. Full variable domain (rest looked up from reference TRBV11-2 and TRBJ1-5): EAGVAQSPRYKIIEKRQSVAFWCNPISGHATLYWYQQILGQGPKLLIQFQNNGVVDDSQLPKDRFSAERLKGVDSTLKIQPAKLEDSAVYLCASSLAHGDNQPQHFGDGTRLSIL.

V and J are TRBV7-9 and TRBJ1-4; 7 positions agree with TRBD1. CDR1 is SEHNR and CDR2 is FQNEAQ in the germline V gene (reference sequence). Losses at the gene ends were 1 base for V and 7 bases for J; bases not matched to a gene: 3. The CDR3 has 14 amino acids. The DNA of the CDR3 is TGTGCCAGCAGCTTAGGGACAGGAACTGAAAAACTGTTTTTT. It encodes CASSLGTGTEKLFF.

As regards this clone: This is likely an artifact of a read error, given a far larger clone one base away. The V and J genes are TRBV20-1 and TRBJ2-7; no reliable D call. Germline CDR1 DFQATT, CDR2 SNEGSKA (reference sequence). The CDR3 loop spans 11 amino acids. The chain's CDR3 is CSVPYAYGQYF. CDR3 in DNA: TGCAGTGTTCCATACGCCTACGGGCAGTACTTC.

The chain couples TRBV5-1 to TRBJ1-5, with D possibly TRBD1 on 5 matching bases. The germline CDR1 and CDR2 sequences are SGHRS and YFSETQ. The CDR3 is 15 residues long. Trimming removed 0 bases at V and 7 bases at J, with 14 bases between. As DNA, the CDR3 is TGCGCCAGCAGCTTGGGCGGCAGGGCGTACCAGCCCCAGCATTTT. It yields the protein CASSLGGRAYQPQHF.

There are a few counts of this clone. V gene TRBV5-8 combines with J gene TRBJ2-7, with a tentative D call TRBD1 (5 bases). The CDR3 length is 14 residues. Trimming stripped 2 bases from V and 5 bases from J, with 14 bases between. Germline loops: CDR1 SGHTS, CDR2 YDEGEE. The CDR3 bases are TGTGCCAGCAGCTTTCAGGGTGCCGTGGACGAGCAGTACTTC. Its protein product is CASSFQGAVDEQYF.

V usage is TRBV19 and J usage is TRBJ2-7; 8 positions agree with TRBD1. This CDR3 contains 14 residues. CDR1 and CDR2 (germline): LNHDA, SQIVND (reference sequence). The ends lost 2 bases at V and 6 bases at J; junction bases unmatched: 6. CDR3: CASSIYPTGAEQYF. DNA of the CDR3: TGTGCCAGTAGTATATACCCGACAGGGGCCGAGCAGTACTTC.

CDR3 protein: CASSQYTPCHLPSAGNTIYF. The DNA of the CDR3 is TGCGCCAGCAGCCAATACACCCCGTGTCATCTCCCTTCTGCGGGAAACACCATATATTTT. The chain uses TRBV4-1 and TRBJ1-3, with D unresolved. Per germline, CDR1 MGHRA and CDR2 YSYEKL. This CDR3 is 20 amino acids long. V was shortened by 2 bases and J by 4 bases, with 27 bases between the two germline ends.

The chain links TRBV5-1 to TRBJ2-7; TRBD1 is a possible D gene (8 bases). The length of the CDR3 is 19 residues. Germline CDR1 and CDR2: SGHRS and YFSETQ. V was clipped by 5 bases and J by 4 bases, with 31 bases between them. For the CDR3, the DNA is TGCGCCAGCAGTCCGGCAGGGGGCCCTGTTCTAGCGGAGAAATACGAGCAGTACTTC. It translates to CASSPAGGPVLAEKYEQYF.

The V and J genes are TRBV5-4 and TRBJ2-7; TRBD2 matches 8 bases. Germline V gene sequence: CDR1 SGHNT, CDR2 YYREEE (reference sequence). J was trimmed by 6 bases and V by 2 bases; bases with no gene match: 4. The CDR3 has 13 residues. CDR3: CASSFLGGVEQYF. The CDR3 coding sequence is TGTGCCAGCAGCTTCCTCGGGGGGGTCGAGCAGTACTTC.

The chain has TRBV28 and TRBJ1-1; D ambiguous. The germline V and J ends were trimmed by 6 bases and 1 base, with 9 bases remaining between them. There are 13 residues in the CDR3. Germline values: CDR1 MDHEN, CDR2 SYDVKM. CDR3 DNA: TGTGCCAGCAGGCCCGGGCAGAACACTGAAGCTTTCTTT. The encoded protein is CASRPGQNTEAFF.

The chain links TRBV28 to TRBJ2-6; D is unresolved. V dropped 3 bases and J dropped 2 bases, with 8 bases sitting between them. This CDR3 region has 15 residues. Germline V gene lookup returns CDR1 MDHEN and CDR2 SYDVKM. CDR3 DNA sequence: TGTGCCAGCAGTTTCGGGTTCCCTGGGGCCAACGTCCTGACTTTC. Translation: CASSFGFPGANVLTF.

This clone was seen repeatedly, ten times or more. The gene calls are TRBV27 and TRBJ2-5, with TRBD2 matching 8 bases. The trim removed 6 bases at V and 5 bases at J, leaving 8 bases unmatched. The CDR3 extends over 14 amino acids. Germline V gene data show CDR1 as MNHEY and CDR2 as SMNVEV (reference sequence). The CDR3 region has the DNA TGTGCCAGCAGGGGCGGGGGGTCAGTGGAGACCCAGTACTTC. It translates to CASRGGGSVETQYF.

This clone occurred many times. The chain joins TRBV11-2 to TRBJ2-3; D might be TRBD1 or TRBD2, each matching 5 bases. The CDR3 sequence is 12 residues long. The germline V gene encodes CDR1 SGHAT and CDR2 FQNNGV. V gave up 4 bases and J gave up 8 bases, with 10 bases separating them. CDR3 amino acids: CASSWDALTQYF. The CDR3, as DNA: TGTGCCAGCAGCTGGGACGCACTTACGCAGTATTTT.